These 18 T cell receptor beta chains were sequenced from one sample in a study of cytomegalovirus exposure and HLA in healthy donors. Clones were sequenced by immunoSEQ multiplex PCR, and TCRdb holds only the in-frame ones, with some missing. The repertoire holds about 56,000 clones, with roughly nine tenths as singletons. Specimen: PBMCs. The source is a woman aged 18-29 years in good health and CMV-seronegative.

This clone was found once. This chain connects TRBV11-2 to TRBJ1-1; no clear D gene. The CDR3 has 15 amino acids. The V end lost 6 bases, the J end lost 7 bases, and 21 bases lay between the germline ends. Germline values: CDR1 SGHAT, CDR2 FQNNGV. This CDR3 reads CASRPTHAGDGEAFF. The CDR3 DNA follows: TGTGCCAGCAGACCGACGCACGCGGGAGACGGTGAAGCTTTCTTT.

This sequence joins TRBV11-2 and TRBJ1-2, with a tentative D call TRBD1 (6 bases). Trimming removed 5 bases from V and 4 bases from J, with 11 bases in between. The CDR3 contains 13 residues. Germline CDR1 SGHAT, CDR2 FQNNGV. The CDR3, as DNA: TGTGCCAGCAGCCAAGACAGGTCCTATGGCTACACCTTC. Translation gives CASSQDRSYGYTF.

The rearrangement uses TRBV7-2 and TRBJ1-5; D gene unclear. The CDR3 length is 14 residues. The V gene lost 5 bases and the J gene lost 0 bases, with 8 bases spanning the gap. Germline V CDR1 and CDR2: SGHTA, FQGNSA. CDR3 protein: CASSPENSNQPQHF. DNA of the CDR3: TGTGCCAGCAGCCCGGAGAATAGCAATCAGCCCCAGCATTTT.

The rearrangement uses TRBV4-1 and TRBJ1-3; perhaps TRBD1 as D (5 bases). The CDR3 spans 15 residues. Per germline, CDR1 MGHRA and CDR2 YSYEKL. Trimming removed 2 bases at V and 1 base at J, with 9 bases between. CDR3 amino acids: CASSQFRGSGNTIYF. DNA of the CDR3: TGCGCCAGCAGCCAATTTAGGGGATCTGGAAACACCATATATTTT.

This clone showed up just a few times. The V and J genes are TRBV2 and TRBJ2-7; D uncertain. The V and J ends lost 5 bases and 1 base respectively, with 15 bases between them. The CDR3 contains 15 residues. Germline V gives CDR1 SNHLY, CDR2 FYNNEI. CDR3 loop: CASSQTQYQSYEQYF. The CDR3 DNA reads TGTGCCAGCAGTCAAACCCAGTATCAATCCTACGAGCAGTACTTC. The full variable domain, in which reference TRBV2 and TRBJ2-7 provide the parts outside the CDR3, is EPEVTQTPSHQVTQMGQEVILRCVPISNHLYFYWYRQILGQKVEFLVSFYNNEISEKSEIFDDQFSVERPDGSNFTLKIRSTKLEDSAMYFCASSQTQYQSYEQYFGPGTRLTVT.

The V call is TRBV5-6, the J call TRBJ2-3, with D possibly being TRBD1 (8 bases). V lost 5 bases to trimming and J lost 2 bases, with 18 bases between them. This CDR3 is 16 amino acids long. Germline CDR1 reads SGHDT; CDR2 reads YYEEEE. Here the CDR3 DNA reads TGTGCCAGCAGGGTATTCACAGGGGGGGCCACAGATACGCAGTATTTT. It specifies CASRVFTGGATDTQYF.

This chain joins TRBV29-1 and TRBJ1-1, with a weak D call TRBD1 (6 bases). V lost 6 bases, J lost 1 base, and 12 bases lay in between. Germline values: CDR1 SQVTM, CDR2 ANQGSEA. This CDR3 has 13 amino acids. CDR3 residues: CSVGAHPNTEAFF. The CDR3 coding sequence is TGCAGCGTGGGGGCTCATCCGAACACTGAAGCTTTCTTT. The whole variable domain, remainder taken from reference TRBV29-1 and TRBJ1-1, is SAVISQKPSRDICQRGTSLTIQCQVDSQVTMMFWYRQQPGQSLTLIATANQGSEATYESGFVIDKFPISRPNLTFSTLTVSNMSPEDSSIYLCSVGAHPNTEAFFGQGTRLTVV.

The V gene is TRBV6-1, the J gene TRBJ2-7; 8 bases line up with TRBD1. This CDR3 is built from 16 residues. Germline V gene lookup returns CDR1 MNHNS and CDR2 SASEGT. V shed 2 bases and J 4 bases; nucleotides not matched to a gene: 10. This CDR3 reads CASSEFAQGAIYEQYF. In nucleotides, the CDR3 is TGTGCCAGCAGTGAATTTGCCCAGGGGGCAATTTACGAGCAGTACTTC.

This chain links TRBV19 with TRBJ2-1; 10 nucleotides match TRBD1. V shed 3 bases and J 9 bases; nucleotides not matched to a gene: 2. The CDR3 is made up of 13 amino acids. Germline-derived CDR1 and CDR2 are LNHDA and SQIVND (reference sequence). CDR3 protein: CASSIGTGVEQFF. The CDR3 bases are TGTGCCAGTAGTATTGGGACAGGGGTTGAGCAGTTCTTC.

The chain combines TRBV6-5 with TRBJ1-2; TRBD1 might be the D (5 bases). Germline-derived CDR1 and CDR2 are MNHEY and SVGAGI. There are 12 residues in the CDR3. V gave up 6 bases and J gave up 6 bases, with 11 bases separating them. The DNA of the CDR3 is TGTGCCAGCAGGGCGGGGGAGAATGGCTACACCTTC. Amino acids: CASRAGENGYTF.

The V gene is TRBV5-4, the J gene TRBJ2-3; D perhaps matches TRBD1 (6 bases). Germline CDR1 SGHNT, CDR2 YYREEE (reference sequence). The CDR3 is made up of 15 amino acids. V lost 4 bases and J 2 bases, leaving 14 bases between the germline ends. The CDR3 spells CASSRGGGVTDTQYF. The CDR3 bases are TGTGCCAGCAGCCGAGGGGGTGGGGTCACAGATACGCAGTATTTT.

The chain has TRBV9 and TRBJ1-2, with D possibly TRBD1 on 6 matching bases. Looked up from germline, CDR1 is SGDLS and CDR2 is YYNGEE. Between the trimmed V and J ends, which lost 3 bases and 4 bases, there was a span of 16 bases. The CDR3 is 15 residues long. The chain's CDR3 is CASSAGAGDTYGYTF. Here the CDR3 DNA reads TGTGCCAGCAGCGCCGGCGCAGGGGATACCTATGGCTACACCTTC.

The chain combines TRBV6-6 with TRBJ2-2, with 8 bases aligning to TRBD2. The CDR3 totals 15 residues. Losses at the gene ends were 6 bases for V and 2 bases for J; bases not matched to a gene: 5. Germline-derived CDR1 and CDR2 are MNHNY and SVGAGI (reference sequence). The CDR3 region is CASRPGGANTGELFF. The CDR3 nucleotides read TGTGCCAGCAGGCCCGGGGGGGCTAACACCGGGGAGCTGTTTTTT.

The genes are TRBV9 and TRBJ1-4; possibly TRBD1 for D (5 bases). CDR1 SGDLS and CDR2 YYNGEE come from the germline V gene. The CDR3 is 16 residues long. The ends were cut back, 4 bases at V and 1 base at J, with 14 bases in the middle. CDR3 nucleotide sequence: TGTGCCAGCAGCCCCTCCCCCCAGGGAACTAATGAAAAACTGTTTTTT. It specifies CASSPSPQGTNEKLFF.

This chain connects TRBV5-1 to TRBJ1-6; TRBD1 might be the D (5 bases). V gave up 0 bases and J gave up 9 bases, with 13 bases separating them. CDR1 SGHRS and CDR2 YFSETQ come from the germline V gene. The CDR3 is 15 residues long. As DNA, the CDR3 is TGCGCCAGCAGCTTGGGGCAGGCGGGACTTTCACCCCTCCACTTT. Amino acid sequence: CASSLGQAGLSPLHF.

The CDR3 DNA follows: TGCGCCAGCAGCTCACAGACAGGTACAGACACTGAAGCTTTCTTT. Its protein is CASSSQTGTDTEAFF. V and J are TRBV5-1 and TRBJ1-1, with D perhaps TRBD1 (6 bases). The CDR3 has 15 amino acids. CDR1 SGHRS and CDR2 YFSETQ come from the germline V gene. Trimming left V 3 bases short and J 3 bases short, with 15 bases between.

In its sample, this clone was seen once. The J gene is TRBJ2-3, the V gene TRBV18; the D gene is possibly TRBD2 (6 bases). The CDR3 spans 14 residues. Trimming shortened V by 3 bases and J by 2 bases, and 9 bases separated the two germline ends. Germline CDR1 and CDR2: KGHSH and LQKENI. CDR3: CASSPRGVTDTQYF. Written as DNA, the CDR3 is TGTGCCAGCTCACCGCGCGGGGTCACAGATACGCAGTATTTT.

The rearrangement joins TRBV27 to TRBJ2-7; possible D gene TRBD1, 7 bases. V lost 5 bases, J lost 2 bases, and 28 bases lay in between. The CDR3 has 19 residues. In germline, CDR1 is MNHEY, CDR2 SMNVEV (reference sequence). CDR3 sequence reads: CASSPGGRRPGQTAYEQYF. CDR3 nucleotide sequence: TGTGCCAGCAGTCCCGGGGGACGGAGACCGGGACAGACAGCCTACGAGCAGTACTTC.